This T cell receptor (beta chain) was sequenced for a study of beta chain features in type 1 diabetes. About the study: The study examined roughly 110,000,000 sorted cells across all samples.

About this clone: Its antigen is not known. The sample carries other DNA sequences with the same CDR3.

Study-wide results and limits: cDNA-based reads could over-represent cells with high TCR expression. People with Type 1 diabetes carried modestly yet significantly shorter TCRB CDR3s in all four CD4+ subsets. Lower insertion and higher deletion counts appeared at VDJ junctions in type 1 diabetes patients.

About 120 mL of blood, on average, came from one heparinised draw per donor. Trimming removed 5 bases from V and 2 bases from J; junction bases left unmatched: 5. The germline CDR1 and CDR2 sequences are SNHLY and FYNNEI. The length of the CDR3 is 14 residues. Expressed TCRB transcripts were sequenced, since all the RNA that had been isolated was reverse transcribed. Profiling relied on immunoSEQ multiplex PCR, and the TCRdb table lists in-frame clones only, not all of them. The top ten hold around 0.028% of the sample, which has 250,000 or so clones, around 21% seen once. Input material: naive CD4+ T cells from blood. The clonotype originates from a woman aged 40 to 50 with type 1 diabetes. The chain uses TRBV2 and TRBJ1-2, with 7 bases that match TRBD1. This chain's CDR3 is CASSPGGDNYGYTF. The CDR3 DNA reads as TGTGCCAGCAGTCCAGGGGGTGACAACTATGGCTACACCTTC.